This T cell receptor beta chain derives from a study of blood T cell repertoires in COVID-19. Study summary: Samples came from the United States, Italy and Spain, spanning acute and convalescent COVID-19.

This clone has a single count. Using immunoSEQ multiplex PCR, the repertoire was profiled, and TCRdb retains in-frame clones only, with some absent. The sample comprises tens of thousands of clones, 75% to 90% of which are singletons, and 1% to 1.5% rests with the top ten. The V gene end was trimmed by 5 bases and the J gene end by 0 bases; junction bases not matched to a gene: 5. CDR1 LGHDT and CDR2 YNNKEL come from the germline V gene (reference sequence). This CDR3 comprises 16 residues. The sample was peripheral blood. This chain connects TRBV3-1 (or the pseudogene TRBV3-2) to TRBJ2-4, with TRBD1 identical over 9 bases. The TCR sequence derives from a man between 60 and 75 years old with acute or convalescent COVID-19. CDR3 loop: CASSDRGDIAKNIQYF. CDR3 nucleotides: TGTGCCAGCAGCGACAGGGGGGATATAGCCAAAAACATTCAGTACTTC.